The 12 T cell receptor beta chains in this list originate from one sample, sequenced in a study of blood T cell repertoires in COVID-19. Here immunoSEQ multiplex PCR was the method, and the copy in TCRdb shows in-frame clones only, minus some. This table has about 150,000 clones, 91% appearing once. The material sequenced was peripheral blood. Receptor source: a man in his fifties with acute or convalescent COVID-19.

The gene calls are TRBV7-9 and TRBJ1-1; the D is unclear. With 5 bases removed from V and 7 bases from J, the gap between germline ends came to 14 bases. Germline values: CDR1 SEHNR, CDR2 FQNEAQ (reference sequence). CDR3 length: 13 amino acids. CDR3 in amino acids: CASSLPGRVEAFF. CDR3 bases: TGTGCCAGCAGCCTCCCTGGGAGGGTTGAAGCTTTCTTT.

The CDR3 here is CASSLVRSPGNTIYF. DNA for the CDR3: TGTGCCAGCAGCTTGGTTCGGTCCCCGGGAAACACCATATATTTT. J is TRBJ1-3 and V is TRBV5-6; the D is unclear. Deletions cut 0 bases from V and 4 bases from J, with 11 bases between. This CDR3 contains 15 residues. CDR1 is SGHDT, CDR2 YYEEEE, per germline.

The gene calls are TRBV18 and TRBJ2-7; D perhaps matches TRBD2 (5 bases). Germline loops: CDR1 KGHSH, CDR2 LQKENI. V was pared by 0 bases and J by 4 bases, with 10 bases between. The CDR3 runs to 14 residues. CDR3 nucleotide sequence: TGTGCCAGCTCACCACCGTCCAGGACTTACGAGCAGTACTTC. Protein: CASSPPSRTYEQYF.

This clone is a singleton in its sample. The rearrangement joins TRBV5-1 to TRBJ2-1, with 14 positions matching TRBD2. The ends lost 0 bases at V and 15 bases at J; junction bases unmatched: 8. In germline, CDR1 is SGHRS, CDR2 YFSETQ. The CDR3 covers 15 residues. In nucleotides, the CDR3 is TGCGCCAGCAGCTTGGATCAGACTAGCGGGAGGGTCGGGTTCTTC. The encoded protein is CASSLDQTSGRVGFF.

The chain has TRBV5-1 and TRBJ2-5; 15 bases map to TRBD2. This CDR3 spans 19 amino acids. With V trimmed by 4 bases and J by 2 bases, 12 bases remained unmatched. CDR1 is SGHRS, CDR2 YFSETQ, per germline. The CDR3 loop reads CASSRRRGTSGGRQETQYF. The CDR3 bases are TGCGCCAGCAGCCGGCGGCGCGGGACTAGCGGGGGGAGGCAAGAGACCCAGTACTTC.

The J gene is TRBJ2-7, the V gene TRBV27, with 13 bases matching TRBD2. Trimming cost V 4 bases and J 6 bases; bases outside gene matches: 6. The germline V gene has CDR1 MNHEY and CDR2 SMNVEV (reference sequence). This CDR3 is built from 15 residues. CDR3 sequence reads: CASSWTSGSVSEQYF. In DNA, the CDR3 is TGTGCCAGCAGTTGGACTAGCGGGAGTGTCAGCGAGCAGTACTTC.

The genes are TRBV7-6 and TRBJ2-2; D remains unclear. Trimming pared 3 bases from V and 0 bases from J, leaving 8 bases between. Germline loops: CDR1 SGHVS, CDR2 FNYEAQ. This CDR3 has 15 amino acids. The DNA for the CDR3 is TGTGCCAGCAGCTTTGGGCAGGCGAACACCGGGGAGCTGTTTTTT. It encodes CASSFGQANTGELFF.

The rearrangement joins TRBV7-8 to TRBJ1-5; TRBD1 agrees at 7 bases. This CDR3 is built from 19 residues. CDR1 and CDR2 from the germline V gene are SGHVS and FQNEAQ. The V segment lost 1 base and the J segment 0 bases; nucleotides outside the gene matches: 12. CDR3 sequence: CASSLETGSGSYSNQPQHF. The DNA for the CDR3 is TGTGCCAGCAGCTTAGAGACAGGGTCCGGCTCTTATAGCAATCAGCCCCAGCATTTT.

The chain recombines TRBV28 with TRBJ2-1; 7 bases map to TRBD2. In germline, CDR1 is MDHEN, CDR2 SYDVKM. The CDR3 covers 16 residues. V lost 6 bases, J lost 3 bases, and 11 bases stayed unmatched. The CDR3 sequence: CASRSGVLASYNEQFF. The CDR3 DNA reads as TGTGCCAGCAGGTCGGGGGTACTAGCGAGCTACAATGAGCAGTTCTTC.

The CDR3 DNA sequence: TGTGCCACCAGCAGAGATGCAGGGCCCCCCTTTGACATTCAGTACTTC. Translating it yields CATSRDAGPPFDIQYF. V gene TRBV15 combines with J gene TRBJ2-4; TRBD1 might be the D (5 bases). This CDR3 is built from 16 residues. The V gene's germline CDR1 is LNHNV and CDR2 YYDKDF (reference sequence). V lost 0 bases, J lost 8 bases, and 17 bases lay in between.

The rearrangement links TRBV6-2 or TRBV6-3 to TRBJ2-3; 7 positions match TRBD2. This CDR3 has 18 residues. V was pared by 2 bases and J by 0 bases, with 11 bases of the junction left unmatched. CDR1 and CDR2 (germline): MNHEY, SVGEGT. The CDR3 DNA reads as TGTGCCAGCAGTTACCCCCAGTGGGGGGGATCAAGCACAGATACGCAGTATTTT. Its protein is CASSYPQWGGSSTDTQYF.

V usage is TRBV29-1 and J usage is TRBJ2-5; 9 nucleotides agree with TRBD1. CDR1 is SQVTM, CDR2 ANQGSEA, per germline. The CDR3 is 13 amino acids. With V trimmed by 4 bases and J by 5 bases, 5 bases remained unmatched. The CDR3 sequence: CSVGGTGMETQYF. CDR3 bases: TGCAGCGTTGGAGGGACAGGGATGGAGACCCAGTACTTC.